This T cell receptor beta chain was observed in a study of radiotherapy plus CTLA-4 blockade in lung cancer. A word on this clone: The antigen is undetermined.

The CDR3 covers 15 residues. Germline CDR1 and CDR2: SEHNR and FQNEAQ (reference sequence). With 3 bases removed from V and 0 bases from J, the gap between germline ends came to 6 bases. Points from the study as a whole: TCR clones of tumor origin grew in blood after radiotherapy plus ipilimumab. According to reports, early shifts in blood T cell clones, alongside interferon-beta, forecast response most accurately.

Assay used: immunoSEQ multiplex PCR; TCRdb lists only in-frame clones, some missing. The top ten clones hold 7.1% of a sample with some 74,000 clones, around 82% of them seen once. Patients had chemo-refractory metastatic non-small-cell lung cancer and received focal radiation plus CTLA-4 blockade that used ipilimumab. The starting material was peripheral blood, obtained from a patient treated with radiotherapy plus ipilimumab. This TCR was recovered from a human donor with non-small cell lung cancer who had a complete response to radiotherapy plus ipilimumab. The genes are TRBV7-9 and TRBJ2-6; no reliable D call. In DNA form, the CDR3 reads TGTGCCAGCAGCTTCGAACTCTCTGGGGCCAACGTCCTGACTTTC. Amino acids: CASSFELSGANVLTF. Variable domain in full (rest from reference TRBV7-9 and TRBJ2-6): DTGVSQNPRHKITKRGQNVTFRCDPISEHNRLYWYRQTLGQGPEFLTYFQNEAQLEKSRLLSDRFSAERPKGSFSTLEIQRTEQGDSAMYLCASSFELSGANVLTFGAGSRLTVL.